Each of the 6 T cell receptor beta chains below was sequenced from the same sample in a study of blood T cell repertoires in COVID-19. Using immunoSEQ multiplex PCR, the repertoire was profiled, and TCRdb retains in-frame clones only, with some absent. Counted here are 250,000 to 300,000 clones, about 89% occurring once; the ten biggest clones make up approximately 9.5%. Sequencing input: PBMCs or T cells enriched from blood (not recorded which). The receptors stem from a man aged 35 to 55 who had recovered from COVID-19.

Concerning this clone itself: Other DNA sequences in this specimen translate into the identical CDR3. The chain is built from TRBV7-6 and TRBJ2-1; TRBD2 matches 12 bases. The CDR3 has 15 amino acids. CDR1 and CDR2 (germline): SGHVS, FNYEAQ. V shed 1 base, J shed 7 bases, and the junction held 2 bases outside the gene matches. CDR3 residues: CASSLGLAGGNEQFF. The CDR3 DNA reads as TGTGCCAGCAGCTTAGGTCTAGCGGGAGGGAATGAGCAGTTCTTC.

The chain employs TRBV9 and TRBJ2-7; 11 nucleotides align to TRBD2. Germline V gives CDR1 SGDLS, CDR2 YYNGEE. The CDR3 totals 15 residues. Losses at the gene ends were 3 bases for V and 3 bases for J; bases not matched to a gene: 5. CDR3 coding DNA: TGTGCCAGCAGCGCAACTAGCGGGAGCTTCTACGAGCAGTACTTC. Its protein is CASSATSGSFYEQYF.

The genes are TRBV11-2 and TRBJ2-2; the match to TRBD1 covers 7 bases. Looked up from germline, CDR1 is SGHAT and CDR2 is FQNNGV. There are 18 residues in the CDR3. V shed 2 bases, J shed 1 base, and the junction held 10 bases outside the gene matches. Written as DNA, the CDR3 is TGTGCCAGCAGCTTAATTTACTTAAGGGACAGGAACACCGGGGAGCTGTTTTTT. Residues: CASSLIYLRDRNTGELFF.

This clone was found once. The chain is built from TRBV7-3 and TRBJ1-4, with D possibly matching TRBD1 (5 bases). The V end was cut by 4 bases, the J end by 4 bases, with 19 bases between. CDR3 size: 17 residues. Germline loops: CDR1 SGHTA, CDR2 FQGTGA. CDR3 loop: CASSSPSGDRLNEKLFF. The CDR3 nucleotides read TGTGCCAGCAGCTCCCCCTCGGGGGACCGACTTAATGAAAAACTGTTTTTT.

V and J are TRBV7-9 and TRBJ2-7; 8 bases line up with TRBD1. Trimming at V came to 1 base and at J to 2 bases, leaving 4 bases not matched to a gene. The CDR3 covers 15 residues. Germline V gene sequence: CDR1 SEHNR, CDR2 FQNEAQ (reference sequence). The CDR3 reads CASSLVEQGAYEQYF. The CDR3 bases are TGTGCCAGCAGCTTAGTCGAACAGGGGGCCTACGAGCAGTACTTC. The full variable domain, with the rest looked up from reference TRBV7-9 and TRBJ2-7, is DTGVSQNPRHKITKRGQNVTFRCDPISEHNRLYWYRQTLGQGPEFLTYFQNEAQLEKSRLLSDRFSAERPKGSFSTLEIQRTEQGDSAMYLCASSLVEQGAYEQYFGPGTRLTVT.

The V gene is TRBV7-6, the J gene TRBJ2-3; D gene uncertain. This CDR3 is 15 amino acids long. V lost 5 bases to trimming and J lost 3 bases, with 15 bases between them. In germline, CDR1 is SGHVS, CDR2 FNYEAQ. In nucleotides, the CDR3 is TGTGCCAGCAGCCCCTTGAGGCGGAATACAGATACGCAGTATTTT. It encodes CASSPLRRNTDTQYF.